This is a list of T cell receptor beta chains from one sample in a study of blood T cells in healthy people across ages. One entry per CDR3 protein, called by TCRdb with MiXCR from the 5' RACE reads. The sample comprises around 600,000 distinct CDR3 sequences, around 48% of which are singletons, and 20% to 25% rests with the top ten. Sample: blood. The source of these receptors is a man at least 80 years old in good health. The CDR3 runs from the conserved cysteine through the conserved F or W. The order of the fields is CDR3 protein, J gene, V gene.

CASSFTGAGAGELFF,TRBJ2-2,TRBV11-2
CASGFTPGTLWLDTQYF,TRBJ2-3,TRBV12-5
CACPRGGGWDSPLHF,TRBJ1-6,TRBV30
CASSLAKGTGGHSYNEQFF,TRBJ2-1,TRBV7-9
CATSRLPGGAGLLGTDTQYF,TRBJ2-3,TRBV15
CASSQSSGRYTGELFF,TRBJ2-2,TRBV4-3
CASSEGGDLNEQYF,.,TRBV25-1
CASRKAWGSLYEQYF,TRBJ2-7,TRBV7-2
CASSRGTGTGRNKNIQYF,TRBJ2-4,TRBV28
CASSLKQGVGSPLHF,TRBJ1-6,TRBV7-2
CASRVTGLYEQYF,TRBJ2-7,TRBV6-2/TRBV6-3
CAWSVRLDRGSYTF,TRBJ1-2,TRBV30
CASRGTGEKLFF,TRBJ1-4,TRBV2
CSARAGGAYGYTF,TRBJ1-2,TRBV20-1
CSAKDSLSYNEQYF,TRBJ2-7,TRBV20-1
CASTDRGESYEQYF,TRBJ2-7,TRBV6-2/TRBV6-3
CATSGGGAGIYNEQFF,TRBJ2-1,TRBV24-1
CASSPPSPGGTSHTQYF,TRBJ2-3,TRBV3-1
CATGQGVAEAFF,TRBJ1-1,TRBV10-2
CSARSAADEKLFF,TRBJ1-4,TRBV20-1
CASRSRSSNSPLHF,TRBJ1-6,TRBV6-5
CSAKDPDRYYNEQFF,TRBJ2-1,TRBV20-1
CASSYFASITPTDTQYF,TRBJ2-3,TRBV7-2
CSAKSGGGPDTQYF,TRBJ2-3,TRBV20-1
CASSLQAIQGTQYF,TRBJ2-5,TRBV5-1
CSVEDAGTGAGYTF,TRBJ1-2,TRBV29-1
CASSPPSPNSYEQYF,TRBJ2-7,TRBV18
CASSYTGGNNEKLFF,TRBJ1-4,TRBV6-5
CASLRPGGPYEQYF,TRBJ2-7,TRBV2
CATSQRDNTGELFF,TRBJ2-2,TRBV5-1
CSARDPRNRALYEQYF,TRBJ2-7,TRBV20-1
CASSLRRGSYEQYF,TRBJ2-7,TRBV27
CASTYSLAGETQYF,TRBJ2-5,TRBV6-5
CASSSYRVRGTDTQYF,TRBJ2-3,TRBV6-5
CASSGQGPEKLFF,TRBJ1-4,TRBV7-9
CASSQGMTGTYEQYF,TRBJ2-7,TRBV4-1
CSSDKRQDQETQYF,TRBJ2-5,TRBV29-1
CSARANRATDTQYF,TRBJ2-3,TRBV20-1
CASSYAQGDIQYF,.,TRBV7-9
CASSHHRGFVTDTQYF,TRBJ2-3,TRBV14
CASSSQQGHYEQYF,TRBJ2-7,TRBV7-9
CASSLQLENYEQYF,TRBJ2-7,TRBV5-6
CASSGDRGLGNTEAFF,TRBJ1-1,TRBV25-1
CASSLAQGLAGGYSSYNEQFF,TRBJ2-1,TRBV7-8
CSVQGGGNSEQYF,.,TRBV29-1
CASSPGQPSTDTQYF,TRBJ2-3,TRBV5-1
CASSSTGEAQYF,TRBJ2-5,TRBV7-6
CASSLGRSGANVLTF,TRBJ2-6,TRBV12-3/TRBV12-4
CAIGPSRGQGETQYF,TRBJ2-5,TRBV10-3
CASRNNQPQHF,TRBJ1-5,TRBV28
CASSQEGRTDRVSYEQYF,TRBJ2-7,TRBV4-1
CASSLGVGTETQYF,TRBJ2-5,TRBV7-2
CASTGTTGQGATGELFF,TRBJ2-2,TRBV6-6
CASSQDSGDNEQFF,TRBJ2-1,TRBV3-1
CASSPGQVDNQPQHF,TRBJ1-5,TRBV7-2